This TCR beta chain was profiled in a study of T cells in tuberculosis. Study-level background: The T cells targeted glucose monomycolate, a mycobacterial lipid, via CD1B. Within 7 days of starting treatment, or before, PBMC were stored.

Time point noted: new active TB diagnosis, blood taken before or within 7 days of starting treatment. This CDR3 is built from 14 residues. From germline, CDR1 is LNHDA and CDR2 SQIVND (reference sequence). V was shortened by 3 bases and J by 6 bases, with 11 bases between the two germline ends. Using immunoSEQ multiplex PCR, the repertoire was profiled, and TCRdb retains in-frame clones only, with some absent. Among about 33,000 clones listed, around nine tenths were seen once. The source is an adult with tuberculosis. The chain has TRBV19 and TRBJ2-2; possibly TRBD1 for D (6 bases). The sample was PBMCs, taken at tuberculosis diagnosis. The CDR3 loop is CASSILQGSGELFF. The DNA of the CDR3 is TGTGCCAGTAGTATTCTACAGGGTTCCGGGGAGCTGTTTTTT.